Listed here are 8 T cell receptor beta chains from one sample, sequenced in a study of T-cell memory formation after mild COVID-19. Via MiXCR, TCRdb re-called the 5' RACE reads, giving one row per CDR3 protein. The table lists approximately 290,000 distinct CDR3 sequences, approximately 7.6% of them singletons, with approximately 23% in the top ten. Sequenced sample: PBMCs or a T cell subset sorted from them (not recorded which). The source of these receptors is a man younger than 30 who had mild COVID-19 (a few samples of this study predate the infection). Cell type and time point are not known.

Ten or more counts support this clonotype. The chain is built from TRBV12-3 or TRBV12-4 and TRBJ2-5; D is perhaps TRBD2 (5 bases). With 6 bases removed from V and 2 bases from J, the gap between germline ends came to 7 bases. CDR3 size: 12 residues. The CDR3 reads CASRGLQETQYF. The CDR3 DNA reads TGTGCCAGCAGAGGACTTCAAGAGACCCAGTACTTC.

This clonotype was found many times. The chain has TRBV12-3 or TRBV12-4 and TRBJ2-7; 11 bases map to TRBD1. The CDR3 length is 15 residues. The junction had 6 bases not matched to a gene; V was cut back by 5 bases and J by 3 bases. The CDR3 sequence: CASSSAGTGGYEQYF. CDR3 nucleotides: TGTGCCAGCAGTAGCGCCGGGACAGGGGGCTACGAGCAGTACTTC.

J is TRBJ2-6 and V is TRBV11-2, with 7 bases aligning to TRBD2. CDR1 is SGHAT and CDR2 is FQNNGV in the germline V gene. CDR3 size: 17 residues. The V and J ends lost 6 bases and 1 base, in that order; junction bases with no gene match: 9. CDR3 protein: CASRAGPTPSGANVLTF. CDR3 in DNA: TGTGCCAGCAGAGCGGGGCCTACCCCGTCTGGGGCCAACGTCCTGACTTTC.

This clonotype was seen at least ten times. V and J are TRBV3-1 and TRBJ1-2; D not resolved. Germline values: CDR1 LGHDT, CDR2 YNNKEL (reference sequence). This CDR3 region has 15 residues. Between the trimmed V and J ends, which lost 3 bases and 2 bases, there was a span of 13 bases. Written as DNA, the CDR3 is TGTGCCAGCAGCCATCACGGGTTGGCAAACTATGGCTACACCTTC. Its protein is CASSHHGLANYGYTF. The full variable domain, with the rest looked up from reference TRBV3-1 and TRBJ1-2, is DTAVSQTPKYLVTQMGNDKSIKCEQNLGHDTMYWYKQDSKKFLKIMFSYNNKELIINETVPNRFSPKSPDKAHLNLHINSLELGDSAVYFCASSHHGLANYGYTFGSGTRLTVV.

The chain is built from TRBV16 and TRBJ2-7; 7 bases match TRBD1. The J segment lost 6 bases and the V segment lost 5 bases, leaving 13 bases of the junction unmatched. This CDR3 has 15 amino acids. The germline V gene has CDR1 KGHSY and CDR2 FQNENV. This CDR3 reads CASSEAGTAFREQYV. The CDR3 nucleotides read TGTGCCAGCAGCGAAGCCGGGACAGCTTTTCGCGAGCAGTACGTC.

This clonotype has ten or more counts. The CDR3 DNA is TGCGCCAGCAGCTCCATAGCGGGGGTGGGAGATACGCAGTATTTT. It translates to CASSSIAGVGDTQYF. The J gene is TRBJ2-3, the V gene TRBV4-1; 9 bases are shared with TRBD2. Germline assignment: CDR1 MGHRA and CDR2 YSYEKL. The CDR3 totals 15 residues. The trim removed 5 bases at V and 5 bases at J, leaving 8 bases unmatched.

Only a few counts were recorded for this clonotype. The chain carries TRBV7-6 and TRBJ2-7, with 9 positions matching TRBD2. The germline V gene has CDR1 SGHVS and CDR2 FNYEAQ. After removal of 4 bases from V and 2 bases from J, the junction contained 9 bases not matched to a gene. CDR3 length equals 16 residues. This chain's CDR3 is CASSSLAGTTAYEQYF. The CDR3 DNA follows: TGTGCCAGCAGCTCTCTAGCGGGGACTACTGCCTACGAGCAGTACTTC. Full variable domain (missing parts from reference TRBV7-6 and TRBJ2-7): GAGVSQSPRYKVTKRGQDVALRCDPISGHVSLYWYRQALGQGPEFLTYFNYEAQQDKSGLPNDRFSAERPEGSISTLTIQRTEQRDSAMYRCASSSLAGTTAYEQYFGPGTRLTVT.

This clonotype was found a few times. The V and J genes are TRBV5-1 and TRBJ1-2; 8 bases agree with TRBD1. There are 16 residues in the CDR3. V lost 3 bases, J lost 4 bases, and 11 bases stayed unmatched. Looked up from germline, CDR1 is SGHRS and CDR2 is YFSETQ. The chain's CDR3 is CASSSEARDRPYGYTF. The CDR3 nucleotides are TGCGCCAGCAGCTCCGAAGCCCGGGACAGGCCCTATGGCTACACCTTC.